Listed here are 15 T cell receptor beta chains from one sample, sequenced in a study of blood T cell repertoires in COVID-19. Clones were sequenced by immunoSEQ multiplex PCR, and TCRdb holds only the in-frame ones, with some missing. The sample consists of 35,000 to 45,000 clones, roughly nine tenths of them appearing once. The source material was peripheral blood. The receptors shown here come from a man aged 45 to 65 with active COVID-19.

J is TRBJ2-7 and V is TRBV30, with unresolved D. Trimming cost V 3 bases and J 6 bases, with 15 bases left between them. Germline values: CDR1 GTSNPN, CDR2 SVGIG (reference sequence). The CDR3 runs to 13 residues. Here the CDR3 reads CAWRAVVLGEQYF. The CDR3 DNA is TGTGCCTGGAGGGCGGTAGTCTTGGGCGAGCAGTACTTC.

The genes are TRBV7-9 and TRBJ2-2, with 11 bases lining up with TRBD2. The germline CDR1 and CDR2 sequences are SEHNR and FQNEAQ (reference sequence). The J segment lost 2 bases and the V segment lost 1 base, leaving 0 bases of the junction unmatched. This CDR3 spans 16 amino acids. The CDR3 DNA is TGTGCCAGCAGCTTAGGACTAGCGGGAAACACCGGGGAGCTGTTTTTT. Translated, it gives CASSLGLAGNTGELFF. The full variable domain, in which reference TRBV7-9 and TRBJ2-2 provide the parts outside the CDR3, is DTGVSQNPRHKITKRGQNVTFRCDPISEHNRLYWYRQTLGQGPEFLTYFQNEAQLEKSRLLSDRFSAERPKGSFSTLEIQRTEQGDSAMYLCASSLGLAGNTGELFFGEGSRLTVL.

The chain couples TRBV30 to TRBJ2-2; a possible D gene is TRBD2 (5 bases). The V gene's germline CDR1 is GTSNPN and CDR2 SVGIG (reference sequence). The CDR3 has 14 residues. The V end lost 0 bases, the J end lost 0 bases, and 5 bases lay between the germline ends. The chain's CDR3 is CAWSVAANTGELFF. Here the CDR3 DNA reads TGTGCCTGGAGTGTAGCGGCGAACACCGGGGAGCTGTTTTTT.

DNA for the CDR3: TGTGCCAGCAGCTTATCCGCGGGAGGGCAATCCGGGGAGCTGTTTTTT. Amino acid sequence: CASSLSAGGQSGELFF. The rearrangement links TRBV7-3 to TRBJ2-2; 9 positions agree with TRBD2. The V gene end was trimmed by 2 bases and the J gene end by 6 bases; junction bases not matched to a gene: 7. The CDR3 sequence is 16 residues long. Germline CDR1 and CDR2: SGHTA and FQGTGA. The entire variable domain, with the rest obtained from reference TRBV7-3 and TRBJ2-2, is as follows: GAGVSQTPSNKVTEKGKYVELRCDPISGHTALYWYRQSLGQGPEFLIYFQGTGAADDSGLPNDRFFAVRPEGSVSTLKIQRTERGDSAVYLCASSLSAGGQSGELFFGEGSRLTVL.

The rearrangement links TRBV6-4 to TRBJ1-5, with TRBD1 as a possible D gene (5 bases). Trimming pared 4 bases from V and 9 bases from J, leaving 13 bases between. CDR3 length: 13 amino acids. Germline V lookup: CDR1 MRHNA, CDR2 SNTAGT. The CDR3: CASSAGTGGPQHF. DNA for the CDR3: TGTGCCAGCAGTGCTGGGACCGGGGGGCCCCAGCATTTT.

V usage is TRBV6-5 and J usage is TRBJ1-5, with D tentatively TRBD1 (5 bases). V was trimmed by 8 bases and J by 2 bases, leaving 10 bases between them. The CDR3 is made up of 13 amino acids. Germline CDR1 MNHEY, CDR2 SVGAGI. In nucleotides, the CDR3 is TGTGCCAGCCATCAAGGGGGCAATCAGCCCCAGCATTTT. It translates to CASHQGGNQPQHF.

The CDR3 nucleotides are TGTGCCAGCAGCTTGCGCAGTTTCAAAAACATTCAGTACTTC. It is translated as CASSLRSFKNIQYF. The J gene is TRBJ2-4, the V gene TRBV5-6, with unresolved D. Germline lookup yields CDR1 SGHDT and CDR2 YYEEEE. This CDR3 has 14 amino acids. V was trimmed by 1 base and J by 3 bases, leaving 8 bases between them. The full variable domain, completed using reference TRBV5-6 and TRBJ2-4, is DAGVTQSPTHLIKTRGQQVTLRCSPKSGHDTVSWYQQALGQGPQFIFQYYEEEERQRGNFPDRFSGHQFPNYSSELNVNALLLGDSALYLCASSLRSFKNIQYFGAGTRLSVL.

The genes are TRBV12-3 or TRBV12-4 and TRBJ1-2; D may be TRBD1 (6 bases). The germline V and J ends were trimmed by 4 bases and 4 bases, with 10 bases remaining between them. The CDR3 consists of 13 residues. CDR3 in amino acids: CASSSTGIYGYTF. The CDR3 bases are TGTGCCAGCAGTTCCACAGGGATCTATGGCTACACCTTC.

The chain has TRBV18 and TRBJ2-3, with 7 bases aligning to TRBD1. Germline CDR1 and CDR2: KGHSH and LQKENI. V was pared by 3 bases and J by 10 bases, with 4 bases of the junction left unmatched. This CDR3 contains 12 residues. The CDR3 region has the DNA TGTGCCAGCTCACCGGGACAGAAATCGCAGTATTTT. It is translated as CASSPGQKSQYF. Complete variable domain (other parts from reference TRBV18 and TRBJ2-3): NAGVMQNPRHLVRRRGQEARLRCSPMKGHSHVYWYRQLPEEGLKFMVYLQKENIIDESGMPKERFSAEFPKEGPSILRIQQVVRGDSAAYFCASSPGQKSQYFGPGTRLTVL.

The J gene is TRBJ1-1, the V gene TRBV5-1, with 8 bases fitting TRBD1. The CDR3 is 13 amino acids. V dropped 7 bases and J dropped 5; count of bases not matched to a gene: 7. Germline CDR1 SGHRS, CDR2 YFSETQ. CDR3 sequence reads: CASDTGGDTEAFF. In DNA form, the CDR3 reads TGCGCCAGCGACACAGGGGGTGATACTGAAGCTTTCTTT.

The V call is TRBV28, the J call TRBJ2-6; D gene ambiguous. Per germline, CDR1 MDHEN and CDR2 SYDVKM. The CDR3 covers 12 residues. Trimming stripped 6 bases from V and 6 bases from J, with 6 bases between. CDR3 in DNA: TGTGCCAGCAGCCTTCTGGCCAACGTCCTGACTTTC. Translated, it gives CASSLLANVLTF. Full variable domain (remainder filled in from reference TRBV28 and TRBJ2-6): DVKVTQSSRYLVKRTGEKVFLECVQDMDHENMFWYRQDPGLGLRLIYFSYDVKMKEKGDIPEGYSVSREKKERFSLILESASTNQTSMYLCASSLLANVLTFGAGSRLTVL.

The chain combines TRBV20-1 with TRBJ2-7; D remains ambiguous. The CDR3 spans 13 residues. With 3 bases removed from V and 0 bases from J, the gap between germline ends came to 9 bases. The germline V gene encodes CDR1 DFQATT and CDR2 SNEGSKA (reference sequence). CDR3 sequence reads: CSASPRVSYEQYF. The CDR3 coding sequence is TGCAGTGCTAGTCCCCGGGTCTCCTACGAGCAGTACTTC.

The sample holds a few counts of this clone. The gene calls are TRBV4-1 and TRBJ1-2; TRBD1 might be the D (6 bases). The CDR3 spans 16 residues. Germline loops: CDR1 MGHRA, CDR2 YSYEKL. V gave up 0 bases and J gave up 4 bases, with 15 bases separating them. The CDR3 protein is CASSQDRLQGIYGYTF. DNA for the CDR3: TGCGCCAGCAGCCAAGATAGGTTACAGGGAATCTATGGCTACACCTTC.

The chain is built from TRBV6-5 and TRBJ2-2, with 7 positions matching TRBD2. The CDR3 is 14 amino acids. The junction had 2 bases not matched to a gene; V was cut back by 2 bases and J by 5 bases. Germline V lookup: CDR1 MNHEY, CDR2 SVGAGI. For the CDR3, the DNA is TGTGCCAGCAGTTACGCTAGCGGAACCGGGGAGCTGTTTTTT. Amino acid sequence: CASSYASGTGELFF.

The chain couples TRBV3-1 (or the pseudogene TRBV3-2) to TRBJ2-5; D possibly corresponds to TRBD1 (7 bases). This CDR3 is 15 amino acids long. The germline gives CDR1 LGHDT, CDR2 YNNKEL (reference sequence). The V and J ends lost 1 base and 5 bases respectively, with 14 bases between them. This chain's CDR3 is CASSQAGGGGETQYF. The CDR3 DNA follows: TGTGCCAGCAGCCAAGCAGGGGGAGGAGGGGAGACCCAGTACTTC.